This TCR beta chain was identified during a study of tumor and adjacent non-tumor tissue in lung cancer (dated by TCRdb to the late 2010s). For the wider study: Of the cohort, around 12 patients had adenocarcinoma, 2 had squamous cell carcinoma and 1 had small cell lung cancer. The roughly 15 patients were aged about 31 to 85 years, included about ten men and 5 women, and had TNM stage I to III disease. In total, sequencing yielded 130,000,000 or so productive TCRbeta reads, which works out to an average of approximately 4 million reads per sample. The study compared bulk TCRbeta repertoires between lung tumor tissue and matched distant non-tumor lung tissue from over 13 lung cancer patients. A few dozen paired specimens, one tumor and one normal lung sample per patient, were profiled by TCRbeta CDR3 sequencing. Results the study describes overall, beyond this receptor: The methods do not name the sequencing platform or mention unique molecular identifiers. Significantly higher TCR diversity was found in younger patients, and higher tumor TCR diversity was associated with shorter overall and disease-free survival. The top 100 clones accounted for a significantly larger cumulative portion of the repertoire in normal lung than in tumor tissue. Because peripheral blood was not sequenced, blood TCRbeta repertoires in the lung cancer patients of the study were not examined. Significantly higher TCR diversity (inverse Simpson) was observed in tumor tissue than in normal lung tissue (roughly 390 vs 170, P = 0.0075, Mann-Whitney U test). Only around 14 patients were in the cohort, and the authors stated that larger samples and more detailed clinical data are needed.

The CDR3 starts with the cysteine, ends with the phenylalanine, and has 17 residues. Only the CDR3 DNA is retained, 51 bases long and in frame from the first base. CDR1 and CDR2 are drawn from the germline V gene: SGHAT, FQNNGV. Cut back by 0 bases and 3 bases, the V and J ends lie 15 bases apart. Remarks on this clonotype: The antigen it binds to is not known. No qualities accompany the bases; no much larger clone lies one base away.

RNA was isolated from bulk, unsorted tissue, and RNA quality was assessed with a NanoDrop ND-1000 and an Agilent 2100. For the normal lung samples, distant non-tumor tissue was collected more than 3 cm away from the tumor edge. The donors were newly diagnosed lung cancer patients admitted for thoracic surgery in China from August to November 2014 who had not received prior chemotherapy. The study excluded patients who had received radiotherapy or chemotherapy before or who had another cancer at the same time. Surgical tissue pieces of roughly 1-2 cm3 were preserved in RNAlater solution and stored at -80 °C until use. The library was produced with multiplex PCR. Sequencing took place on an Illumina HiSeq 2500. TCRbeta libraries were constructed through three rounds of nested PCR with primers (Table S4) according to protocols adapted from ARM-PCR. Before sequencing, PCR products of 200-500 bp were excised from the gel and purified with the QIAquick gel extraction kit. In the source study's methods: Trimmomatic was used to clean the reads, FLASH was used to merge the reads into complete CDR3 sequences, and MiTCR was used to assign the reads to V(D)J germline segments. VDJtools was used to compute clonal diversity as the inverse Simpson's index. In-frame sequences without a premature stop codon were defined as productive reads. TCRdb itself trimmed the public reads at Q25 with fastp, ran MiXCR and retained productive beta chains. CDR3 protein duplicates are merged, each entry listing the most common genes and DNA. The V and J calls were determined by TCRdb, not by the authors. The table for this sample lists tens of thousands of distinct CDR3 sequences; about 56% of them were counted only once. Jointly, the top ten make up roughly 35% of the sample.

The V and J genes are TRBV11-2 and TRBJ2-4, with the D gene uncertain. The TCR was taken from a man aged 70 or older with non-small cell lung cancer. What was sequenced was distant non-tumor lung tissue. The DNA sequence follows: TGTGCCAGCAGCTTAGATGGCAGTTTACTAAGCAAAAACATTCAGTACTTC. This gives the protein CASSLDGSLLSKNIQYF.